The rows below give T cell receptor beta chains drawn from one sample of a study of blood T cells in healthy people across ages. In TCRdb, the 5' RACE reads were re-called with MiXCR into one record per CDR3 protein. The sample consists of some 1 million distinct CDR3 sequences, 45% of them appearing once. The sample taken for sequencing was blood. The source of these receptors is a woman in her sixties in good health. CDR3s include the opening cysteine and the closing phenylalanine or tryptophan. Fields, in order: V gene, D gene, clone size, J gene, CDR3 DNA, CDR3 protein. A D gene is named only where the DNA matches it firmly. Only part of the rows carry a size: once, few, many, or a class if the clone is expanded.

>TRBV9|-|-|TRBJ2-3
TGTGCCAGCAGCGAGGCCTCAGGGACGCCAGTTACGCAGTATTTT
CASSEASGTPVTQYF
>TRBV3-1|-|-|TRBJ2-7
TGTGCCAGCAGCCAAACCCCGGGACAAGGTGGAGAGCAGTACTTC
CASSQTPGQGGEQYF
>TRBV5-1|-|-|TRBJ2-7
TGCGCCAGCAGCTTTGGGACCGGGATCTATGGGTACGAGCAGTACTTC
CASSFGTGIYGYEQYF
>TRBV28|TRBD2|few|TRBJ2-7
TGTGCCAGCAGTTTCGACCATGGGGGAGGGACCTACGAGCAGTACTTC
CASSFDHGGGTYEQYF
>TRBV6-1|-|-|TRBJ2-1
TGTGCCAATCGTGGTCTAGCGTCCTACAATAAGCAGTTCTTC
CANRGLASYNKQFF
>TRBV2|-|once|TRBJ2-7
TGTGCCAGCATAATTTTCCAGGGCTACGAGCAGTACTTC
CASIIFQGYEQYF
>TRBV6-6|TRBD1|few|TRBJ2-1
TGTGCCAGCAGTTTACAGGGGGGTGAGCAGTTCTTC
CASSLQGGEQFF
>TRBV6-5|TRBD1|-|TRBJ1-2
TGTGCCAGCAGCTATTTCAGGGGGCGCGGTGGCTACACCTTC
CASSYFRGRGGYTF
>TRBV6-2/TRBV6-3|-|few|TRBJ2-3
TGTGCCAGCAGTGCCCCCCCGGGCAGGGTGGCAGATACGCAGTATTTT
CASSAPPGRVADTQYF
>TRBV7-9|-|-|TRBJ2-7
TGTGCCAGCAGCCCTTGGGGGGAATCCTACGAGCAGTACTTC
CASSPWGESYEQYF
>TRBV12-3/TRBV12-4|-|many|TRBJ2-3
TGTGCCAGCAGTCCCACCGGGGCCAGCACAGATACGCAGTATTTT
CASSPTGASTDTQYF
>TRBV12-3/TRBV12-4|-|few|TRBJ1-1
TGTGCCAGCAGTCAGGTGGGGGGTCTTACTGAAGCTTTCTTT
CASSQVGGLTEAFF
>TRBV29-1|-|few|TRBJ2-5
TGCAGCGTTGAGGGGCAGTGGGCCCAAGAGACCCAGTACTTC
CSVEGQWAQETQYF
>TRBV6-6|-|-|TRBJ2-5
TGTGCCAGCAGTCTTCAGGGAAAGGGGGAGACCCAGTACTTC
CASSLQGKGETQYF
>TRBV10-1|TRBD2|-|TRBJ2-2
TGCGCCAGCATGCCTAGCGGGAATTCCGGGGAGCTGTTTTTT
CASMPSGNSGELFF
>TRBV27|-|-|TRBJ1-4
TGTGCCAGCAGATCTAGCGGCCAGGGCGGCGAAAAACTGTTTTTT
CASRSSGQGGEKLFF
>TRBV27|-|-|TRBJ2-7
TGTGCCAGCAGTGTAGGGGGTATTGATAGAGCCTACGAGCAGTACTTC
CASSVGGIDRAYEQYF
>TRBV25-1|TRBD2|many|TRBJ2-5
TGTGCCACCCGGGGACTAGCTGGCGAGACCCAGTACTTC
CATRGLAGETQYF
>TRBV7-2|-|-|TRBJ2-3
TGTGCCAGCAGCTCATCTCGGCTAGGCGGGGAGAGCACAGATACGCAGTATTTT
CASSSSRLGGESTDTQYF
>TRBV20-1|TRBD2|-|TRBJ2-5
TGCAGTGCTAGTACTAGCGGGAGAGAGACCCAGTACTTC
CSASTSGRETQYF
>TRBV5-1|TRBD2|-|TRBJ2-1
TGCGCCAGCAGACCCCCGAACGGGAGGGCGTTCTACAATGAGCAGTTCTTC
CASRPPNGRAFYNEQFF
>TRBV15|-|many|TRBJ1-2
TGTGCCACCAGCAGAGAAGTGGGATGGGGCTACACCTTC
CATSREVGWGYTF
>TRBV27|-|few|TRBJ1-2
TGTGCCAGCATGGGAACCTGGGGGTATGGCTACACCTTC
CASMGTWGYGYTF
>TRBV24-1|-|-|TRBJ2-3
TGTGCCACCAGTGAGGTGCCAGATACGCAGTATTTT
CATSEVPDTQYF
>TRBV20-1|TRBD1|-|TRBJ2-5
TGCAGTGCTAGCTTAGGACAGGGGGCCTACAATGAGCAGTACTTC
CSASLGQGAYNEQYF
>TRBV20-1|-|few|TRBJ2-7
TGCAGTGACCAGATACGCTCCTACGAGCAGTACTTC
CSDQIRSYEQYF
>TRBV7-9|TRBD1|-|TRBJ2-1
TGTGCCAGCCGATTGCCGGGACAGTACAATGAGCAGTTCTTC
CASRLPGQYNEQFF
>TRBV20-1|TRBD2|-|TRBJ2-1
TGCAGTGCCGATGGAAGCGGGAGATGGGATGAGCAGTTCTTC
CSADGSGRWDEQFF
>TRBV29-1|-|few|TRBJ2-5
TGCAGCGTTGGGGCAACCCAAGAGACCCAGTACTTC
CSVGATQETQYF
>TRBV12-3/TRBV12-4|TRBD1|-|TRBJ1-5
TGTGCCAGCAGCTGGACAGGCAGGAGCAATCAGCCCCAGCATTTT
CASSWTGRSNQPQHF
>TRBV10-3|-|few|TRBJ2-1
TGTGCCACCGGGAAAAATGAGCAGTTCTTC
CATGKNEQFF
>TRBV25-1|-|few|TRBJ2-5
TGTGCCAGCAGTGCAGCAGGGGAAAGGACCCAGTACTTC
CASSAAGERTQYF
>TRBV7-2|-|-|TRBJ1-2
TGTGCCAGCAGCTTAGCGATCGCAGGAAAAAGTAGCTACACCTTC
CASSLAIAGKSSYTF
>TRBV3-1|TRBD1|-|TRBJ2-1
TGTGCCAGTAGCCAAGGCGGACAGGGGAGGGAGTTCTTC
CASSQGGQGREFF
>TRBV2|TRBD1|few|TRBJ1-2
TGTGCCAGCAGTGTGGACAGGGGAGGCGATGGCTACACCTTC
CASSVDRGGDGYTF
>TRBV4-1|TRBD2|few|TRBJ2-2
TGCGCCAGCAGCTACTGGAGGACTAGCGAGGACACCGGGGAGCTGTTTTTT
CASSYWRTSEDTGELFF
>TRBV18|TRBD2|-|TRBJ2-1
TGTGCCAGCGCATCTAGCGGGAGAGGGGATGAGCAGTTCTTC
CASASSGRGDEQFF
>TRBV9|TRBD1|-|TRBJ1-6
TGTGCCAGCAGCGTCGACCGGGACAGCTATAATTCACCCCTCCACTTT
CASSVDRDSYNSPLHF
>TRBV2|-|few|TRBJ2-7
TGTGCCAGCAGTGATCCCTCGTGGGCTGTCTACGAGCAGTACTTC
CASSDPSWAVYEQYF
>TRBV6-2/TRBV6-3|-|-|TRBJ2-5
TGTGCCAGCCGAACCCGACGGACATTCCAAGAGACCCAGTACTTC
CASRTRRTFQETQYF
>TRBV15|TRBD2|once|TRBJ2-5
TGTGCCACCAGCAGAGATGGTATGAGTAGCGGGAGGGGGAATGAGCAGTACTTC
CATSRDGMSSGRGNEQYF
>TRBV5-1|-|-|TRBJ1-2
TGCGCCAGCAGCCAAAGGACGGACTATGGCTACACCTTC
CASSQRTDYGYTF
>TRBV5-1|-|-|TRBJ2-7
TGCGCCAGCAGCTTGGGTCAAAACAGATGGGAGCAGTACTTC
CASSLGQNRWEQYF
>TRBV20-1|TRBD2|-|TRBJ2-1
TGCAGTGTTGGTACAGGGGGACTAGCGGGAGGGAACAATGAGCAGTTCTTC
CSVGTGGLAGGNNEQFF
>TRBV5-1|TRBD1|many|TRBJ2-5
TGCGCCAGCAGCTTCACCCGGGACAGGGGTCGGGAGACCCAGTACTTC
CASSFTRDRGRETQYF
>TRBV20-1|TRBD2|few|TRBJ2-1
TGCAGTGCTAGAGATCCCTTCGGGCAGGGAGGGAATGAGCAGTTCTTC
CSARDPFGQGGNEQFF
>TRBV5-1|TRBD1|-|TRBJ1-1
TGCGCCAGCAGCTTGCATAGGACAGGAAACACTGAAGCTTTCTTT
CASSLHRTGNTEAFF
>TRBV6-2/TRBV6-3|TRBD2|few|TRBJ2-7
TGTGCCAGCAGTACGGGACTAGCGGGAGCTGACGAGCAGTACTTC
CASSTGLAGADEQYF
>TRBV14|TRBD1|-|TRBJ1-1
TGTGCCAGCAGCCAAGATATGGGACAGGGGCAGAACACTGAAGCTTTCTTT
CASSQDMGQGQNTEAFF
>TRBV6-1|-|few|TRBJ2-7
TGTGCCAGCAGTAGAGAGAGCGAGCAGTACTTC
CASSRESEQYF
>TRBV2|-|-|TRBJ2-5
TGTGCCAGCAGTGACTCCCTCGTCCAAGAGACCCAGTACTTC
CASSDSLVQETQYF
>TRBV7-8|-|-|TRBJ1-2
TGTGCCAGCAGCTTAGCATCGGGCAGGGCCAACTATGGCTACACCTTC
CASSLASGRANYGYTF
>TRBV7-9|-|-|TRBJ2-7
TGTGCCAGCAGCTTAGTCAACAGGGACTACGAGCAGTACTTC
CASSLVNRDYEQYF
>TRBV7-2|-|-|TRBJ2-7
TGTGCCAGCAGCTCCGAGACGGGGTACGAGCAGTACTTC
CASSSETGYEQYF
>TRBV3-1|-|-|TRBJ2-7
TGTGCCAGCAGCCATGGACAGCTACCCTACGAGCAGTACTTC
CASSHGQLPYEQYF